The TCR beta chain described here comes from a study of T cell changes during pregnancy in multiple sclerosis. V shed 4 bases and J shed 4 bases, with 10 bases lying between them. This CDR3 contains 14 residues. Germline CDR1 is MDHEN and CDR2 is SYDVKM. Repertoires were generated with immunoSEQ multiplex PCR, while TCRdb's copy carries only in-frame clones and drops some. The profile shows 95,000 to 150,000 clones, 90% to 95% of them singletons. The source of this sequence is a female donor with multiple sclerosis, enrolled in a pregnancy study. V is TRBV28 and J is TRBJ1-4; a possible D gene is TRBD1 (5 bases). Sequencing was performed on peripheral blood, taken before pregnancy. The CDR3 sequence is CASSSAGFNEKLFF. The CDR3 DNA reads as TGTGCCAGCAGTTCGGCAGGGTTTAATGAAAAACTGTTTTTT.